The following is a TCR beta chain sequence with its context. Its antigen is still unknown. This CDR3 is built from 13 residues. Trimming took 1 base from V and 5 from J, leaving 9 bases between them. CDR1 and CDR2 from the germline V gene are GTSNPN and SVGIG (reference sequence). This sample is drawn from a study of T cell repertoires in cytomegalovirus infection. Study details: Use of recently identified HLA-C-restricted and well-studied HLA-B-restricted CMV epitopes was part of the study. CMV infection plus the matching HLA type was flagged by public TCR beta signatures.

TCRdb itself ran the reads through MiXCR, one entry per CDR3 protein. Of about 570,000 distinct CDR3 sequences in the sample, under 45% are singletons; the top ten hold 48%. The genes are TRBV30 and TRBJ2-1; a weak D match, TRBD2 (5 bases). The input for sequencing was cultured PBMCs, taken from culture after CMV antigen stimulation. The sequence was obtained from a human donor in good health (CMV status not recorded). Some clones in this sample may be carry-over from other donors' samples. CDR3 region: CAWSANSDNEQFF. CDR3 DNA: TGTGCCTGGAGTGCAAATAGCGACAATGAGCAGTTCTTC.